The clone carrying this T cell receptor beta chain was picked up many times. Its antigen is still unknown. One end of the junction does not line up with germline, which may come from a read error. Germline CDR1 and CDR2: SNHLY and FYNNEI. The CDR3 has 13 residues. Graves' hyperthyroidism is called stable when ophthalmopathy does not progress within 18 months. The hyperthyroidism patients had all been newly diagnosed, and their disease duration was under 2 months. Their ages ranged from 18 to 65 years. PBMCs were collected from an approximately 9.2 ml volume of fresh peripheral blood. The data stem from a study of T cells in Graves' hyperthyroidism and ophthalmopathy. Whole-study findings and limits: The model predicted ophthalmopathy a median approximately seven months before onset.

Regions amplified from RNA transcripts were the TCR beta CDR3 regions. HTBI primers were employed in a first-round RT-PCR of the TCR CDR3. TCRdb re-called the multiplex PCR reads through MiXCR, storing one row per CDR3 protein. The sample lists 750,000 to 950,000 distinct CDR3 sequences; 35% to 45% were seen once. The material sequenced was blood. The gene calls are TRBV2 and TRBJ1-5; tentatively, D is TRBD1 (5 bases). This receptor was obtained from a man between 18 and 29 years old with Graves' hyperthyroidism. The CDR3 here is CASSDETEGIRAF. In DNA, the CDR3 is TGTGCCAGCAGTGATGAGACAGAAGGCATTAGGGCGTTT.